A selection of T cell receptor beta chains follows, all from one sample in a study of cytomegalovirus exposure and HLA in healthy donors. Sequencing was performed with immunoSEQ multiplex PCR; in TCRdb, only in-frame clones are kept and a portion is missing. The repertoire holds approximately 73,000 clones, 55% to 75% seen once, with 5.7% in the top ten. Sequencing was performed on PBMCs. The receptors stem from a man between 25 and 39 years old in good health and CMV-seropositive. Each CDR3 is given with its conserved first and last residue. D genes are given only for firm matches. Size is stated for part of the rows, as once, few or many counts, or as a class when the clone is expanded.

clone size,J gene,D gene,V gene,CDR3 DNA,CDR3 protein
few,TRBJ2-3,TRBD1,TRBV2,TGTGCCAGCAGTGAAGGACCGGGACAGACTATTAGCACAGATACGCAGTATTTT,CASSEGPGQTISTDTQYF
few,TRBJ2-3,TRBD1,TRBV5-4,TGTGCCAGCGGATCCCTAACAGGGGACACAGATACGCAGTATTTT,CASGSLTGDTDTQYF
NA,TRBJ2-3,TRBD2,TRBV28,TGTGCCAGCAGTTCCCAAGCGGGGGTCACAGATACGCAGTATTTT,CASSSQAGVTDTQYF
NA,TRBJ2-5,NA,TRBV30,TGTGCCTGGAGTGTAGGGCTAGCGGAGACCCAGTACTTC,CAWSVGLAETQYF
NA,TRBJ2-4,TRBD2,TRBV28,TGTGCCAGCAAAGCGGGACCCTCCATCCTTCAGTACTTC,CASKAGPSILQYF
NA,TRBJ2-7,NA,TRBV5-1,TGCGCCAGCAGCGGTCTGGATCAGGGCGGGAACGAGCAGTACTTC,CASSGLDQGGNEQYF
NA,TRBJ1-1,NA,TRBV2,TGTGCCAGCAGTATACGACAGAACACTGAAGCTTTCTTT,CASSIRQNTEAFF
NA,TRBJ1-1,NA,TRBV14,TGTGCCAGCAGCCAAGGTGGGGGCGCGACTGAAGCTTTCTTT,CASSQGGGATEAFF
few,TRBJ1-4,NA,TRBV4-1,TGCGCCAGCAGCCAAGGGGCGAGAGCCCCTAATGAAAAACTGTTTTTT,CASSQGARAPNEKLFF
NA,TRBJ2-1,TRBD1,TRBV9,TGTGCCAGCAGCGCCAGGGGACAGGAGAACTACAATGAGCAGTTCTTC,CASSARGQENYNEQFF
NA,TRBJ1-4,TRBD1,TRBV6-1,TGTGCCAGCAGTGCCCGGACAGGGGGGCGTTCTAATGAAAAACTGTTTTTT,CASSARTGGRSNEKLFF
few,TRBJ2-1,TRBD1,TRBV5-1,TGCGCCAGCACCGCCTGGGACAGGGATAATGAAGAGCAGTTCTTC,CASTAWDRDNEEQFF
few,TRBJ1-1,TRBD1,TRBV10-3,TGTGCCATCAGTGGGAGGACAGGGAAGAACACTGAAGCTTTCTTT,CAISGRTGKNTEAFF
NA,TRBJ1-4,NA,TRBV5-5,TGTGCCAGCAGCTTGGGGGGACTTAATGAAAAACTGTTTTTT,CASSLGGLNEKLFF
NA,TRBJ1-4,NA,TRBV29-1,TGCAGCGCTTGGGCCCCAGGGTCCACGGCAGGGGAAAAACTGTTTTTT,CSAWAPGSTAGEKLFF
once,TRBJ2-3,TRBD2,TRBV19,TGTGCCAGTAGTATAACTAGCGGGGGGGCCGTAGATACGCAGTATTTT,CASSITSGGAVDTQYF
NA,TRBJ2-7,TRBD2,TRBV5-4,TGTGCCAGCAGCACCAGCGGGATGAGTTACGAGCAGTACTTC,CASSTSGMSYEQYF